This TCR beta chain was profiled in a study of blood T cell repertoires in COVID-19 (dated by TCRdb to about 2020). General notes on the study: Samples covering the acute and convalescent phases of COVID-19 were provided by collaborators in the United States, Italy and Spain. Where available, HLA class I and class II types were taken from metadata supplied by the sample provider and were not determined by assay-based typing. The material from the prospective study consisted of cDNA or gDNA derived from T cells, B-cell-depleted T cells, or PBMCs. Samples were obtained from the ongoing ImmuneRACE study (first 160 participants) and from about 1,300 subjects provided by 6 global collaborators. The repertoires were released in a freely available public database meant as a resource for research on the immune response to SARS-CoV-2. Nearly every sample came with metadata listing a de-identified subject ID, COVID-19 status, age in years and sex. The dataset comprised deeply sampled blood TCRbeta repertoires from subjects exposed to, actively infected with, or recovered from COVID-19.

The full study reports these points: How much clinical and demographic metadata was included differed by source and by participant, and the metadata was provided uncurated.

Whole blood was collected in K2EDTA tubes by collaborating institutions according to the institutions' own protocols. For TCRbeta analysis, collaborator samples were shipped as frozen whole blood, as isolated PBMCs, or as DNA extracted from either sample type. Note on this clone: Its cognate antigen has yet to be identified. The record has no base qualities; no much larger clone is one base away.

TCRbeta CDR3 regions were amplified from genomic DNA by means of the immunoSEQ Assay, a bias-controlled multiplex PCR. Processing in the source paper ran as follows. The number of nucleated cells in each sample was estimated by amplification of reference gene primers within the assay. Sequence reads were collapsed and filtered to measure the absolute abundance of every unique TCRbeta CDR3 rearrangement. For each sample, productive Simpson clonality was calculated as the square root of Simpson's diversity index across productive rearrangements. TCRdb carries this immuneACCESS record with in-frame sequences only. Its versions omit some clonotypes, under half of them owing to an unresolved V gene in the studies checked, with the rest unexplained. Clonal size and the V and J genes are those of that table, whereas D and trimming came from the DNA. Here the sample has about 110,000 clones; over 75% occur a single time. The biggest ten clones account for roughly 6.5% of the sample.

For CDR1 and CDR2, the germline V gene (reference sequence) lists SGHNT and YYREEE. Clipping removes 4 bases from V and 3 bases from J, with 15 as the unmatched junction base count. The CDR3 runs 17 amino acids, cysteine and phenylalanine included. Kept here is only the CDR3 DNA, which spans 51 bases and is read in frame from base 1. The receptor chain draws on TRBV5-4 and TRBJ1-1; 7 junctional bases match TRBD1. The receptor comes from a woman in her forties or fifties with acute or convalescent COVID-19. Sequencing used peripheral blood. At the DNA level, the sequence is TGTGCCAGCAGCAAGGAGGGGACAGTCGGAGGGTACACTGAAGCTTTCTTT. It translates to CASSKEGTVGGYTEAFF.